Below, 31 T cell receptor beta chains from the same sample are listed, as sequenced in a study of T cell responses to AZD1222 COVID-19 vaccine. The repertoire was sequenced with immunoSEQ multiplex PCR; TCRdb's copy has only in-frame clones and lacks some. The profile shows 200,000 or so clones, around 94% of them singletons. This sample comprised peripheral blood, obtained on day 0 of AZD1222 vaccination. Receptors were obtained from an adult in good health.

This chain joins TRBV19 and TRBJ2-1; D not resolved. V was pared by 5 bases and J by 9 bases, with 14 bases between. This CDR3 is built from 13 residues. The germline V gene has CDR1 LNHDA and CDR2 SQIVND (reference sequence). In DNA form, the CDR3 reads TGTGCCAGTAGTGCCGGCTCTTCCGCTGAGCAGTTCTTC. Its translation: CASSAGSSAEQFF.

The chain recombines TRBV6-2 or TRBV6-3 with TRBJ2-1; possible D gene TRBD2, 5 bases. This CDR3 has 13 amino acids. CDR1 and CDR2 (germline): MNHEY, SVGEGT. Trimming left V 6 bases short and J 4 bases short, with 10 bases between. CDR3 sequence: CASSVTGYNEQFF. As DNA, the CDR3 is TGTGCCAGCAGCGTGACGGGATACAATGAGCAGTTCTTC.

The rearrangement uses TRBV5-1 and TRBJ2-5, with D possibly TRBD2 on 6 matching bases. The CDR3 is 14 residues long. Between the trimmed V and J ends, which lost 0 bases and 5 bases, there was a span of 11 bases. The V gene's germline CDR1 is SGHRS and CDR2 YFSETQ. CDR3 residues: CASSLAGRRETQYF. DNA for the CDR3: TGCGCCAGCAGCTTGGCCGGGAGAAGGGAGACCCAGTACTTC.

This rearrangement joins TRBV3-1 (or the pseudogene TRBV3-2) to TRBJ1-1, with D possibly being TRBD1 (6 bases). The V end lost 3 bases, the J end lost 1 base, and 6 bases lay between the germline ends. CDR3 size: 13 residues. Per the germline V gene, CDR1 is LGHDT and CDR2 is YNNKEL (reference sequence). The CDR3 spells CASSQTGNTEAFF. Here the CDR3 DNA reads TGTGCCAGCAGCCAGACAGGGAACACTGAAGCTTTCTTT.

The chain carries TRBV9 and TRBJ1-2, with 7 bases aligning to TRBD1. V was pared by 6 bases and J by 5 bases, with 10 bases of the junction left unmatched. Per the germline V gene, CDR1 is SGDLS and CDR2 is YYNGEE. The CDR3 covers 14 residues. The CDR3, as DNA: TGTGCCAGCAACTCCCCGATCAGGGGGTATGGCTACACCTTC. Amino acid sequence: CASNSPIRGYGYTF.

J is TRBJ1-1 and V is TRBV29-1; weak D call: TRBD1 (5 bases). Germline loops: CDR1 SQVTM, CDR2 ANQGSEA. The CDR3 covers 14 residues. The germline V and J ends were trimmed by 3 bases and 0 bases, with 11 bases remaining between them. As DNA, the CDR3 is TGCAGCGTTGAGGCCGGGACGGTGAACACTGAAGCTTTCTTT. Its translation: CSVEAGTVNTEAFF.

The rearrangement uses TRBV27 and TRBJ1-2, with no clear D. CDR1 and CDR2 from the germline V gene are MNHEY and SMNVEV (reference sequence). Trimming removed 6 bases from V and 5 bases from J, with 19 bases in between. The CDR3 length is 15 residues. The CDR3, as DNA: TGTGCCAGCAGCCATTATAGGGAGGTGGAATATGGCTACACCTTC. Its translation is CASSHYREVEYGYTF.

The CDR3 sequence is CASSYSGGINTEAFF. CDR3 bases: TGTGCCAGCAGTTACTCAGGGGGGATTAACACTGAAGCTTTCTTT. The V call is TRBV6-6, the J call TRBJ1-1; D perhaps matches TRBD1 (6 bases). The CDR3 runs 15 residues. Germline V gene lookup returns CDR1 MNHNY and CDR2 SVGAGI (reference sequence). Trimming cost V 0 bases and J 2 bases, with 10 bases left between them.

CDR3 residues: CASSLGGTDGNTIYF. The CDR3 coding sequence is TGCGCCAGCAGCTTGGGGGGGACAGACGGAAACACCATATATTTT. The chain recombines TRBV5-1 with TRBJ1-3, with 7 nucleotides matching TRBD1. Germline loops: CDR1 SGHRS, CDR2 YFSETQ. CDR3 length: 15 residues. J gave up 4 bases and V 0 bases, and 4 bases lay outside the gene matches.

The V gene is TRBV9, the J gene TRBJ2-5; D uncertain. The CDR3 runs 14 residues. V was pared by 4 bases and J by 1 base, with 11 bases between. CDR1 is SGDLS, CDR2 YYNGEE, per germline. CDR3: CASSPSPVQETQYF. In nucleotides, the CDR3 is TGTGCCAGCAGCCCCTCCCCGGTCCAAGAGACCCAGTACTTC.

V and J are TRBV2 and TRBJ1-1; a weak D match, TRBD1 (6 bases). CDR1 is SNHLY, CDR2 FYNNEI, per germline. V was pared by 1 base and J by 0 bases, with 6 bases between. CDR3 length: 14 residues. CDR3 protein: CASSEDRVNTEAFF. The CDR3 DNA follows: TGTGCCAGCAGTGAAGACAGGGTGAACACTGAAGCTTTCTTT.

The CDR3 spells CASSQGNVGGGKLFF. The CDR3, as DNA: TGTGCCAGTAGCCAGGGCAACGTGGGTGGAGGAAAACTGTTTTTT. The genes are TRBV19 and TRBJ1-4; possible D gene TRBD1, 5 bases. The CDR3 has 15 residues. Trimming stripped 6 bases from V and 10 bases from J, with 21 bases between. The germline V gene encodes CDR1 LNHDA and CDR2 SQIVND (reference sequence).

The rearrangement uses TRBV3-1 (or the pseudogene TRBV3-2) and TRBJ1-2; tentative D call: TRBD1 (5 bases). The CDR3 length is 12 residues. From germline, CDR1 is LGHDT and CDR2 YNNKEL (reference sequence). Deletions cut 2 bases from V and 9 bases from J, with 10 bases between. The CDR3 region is CASSQIKGSYTF. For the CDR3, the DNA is TGTGCCAGCAGCCAAATCAAGGGGAGCTACACCTTC.

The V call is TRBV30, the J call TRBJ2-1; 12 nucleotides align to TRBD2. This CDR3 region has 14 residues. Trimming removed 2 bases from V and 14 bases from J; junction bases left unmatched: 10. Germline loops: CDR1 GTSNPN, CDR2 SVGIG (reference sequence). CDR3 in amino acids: CAWSSGLAGLDEFF. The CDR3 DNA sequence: TGTGCCTGGAGTAGCGGACTAGCGGGGTTGGATGAGTTCTTC.

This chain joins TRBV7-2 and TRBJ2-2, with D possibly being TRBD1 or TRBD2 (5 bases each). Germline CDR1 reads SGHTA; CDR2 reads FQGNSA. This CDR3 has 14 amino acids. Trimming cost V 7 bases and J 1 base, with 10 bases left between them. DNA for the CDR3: TGTGCCAGCACCCGGGGCGGGAACACCGGGGAGCTGTTTTTT. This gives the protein CASTRGGNTGELFF.

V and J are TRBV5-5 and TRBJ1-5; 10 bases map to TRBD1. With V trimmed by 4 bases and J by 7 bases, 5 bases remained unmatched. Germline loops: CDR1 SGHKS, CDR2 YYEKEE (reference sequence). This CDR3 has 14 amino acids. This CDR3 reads CASSDDRGQQPQHF. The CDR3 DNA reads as TGTGCCAGCAGCGACGACAGGGGGCAACAGCCCCAGCATTTT.

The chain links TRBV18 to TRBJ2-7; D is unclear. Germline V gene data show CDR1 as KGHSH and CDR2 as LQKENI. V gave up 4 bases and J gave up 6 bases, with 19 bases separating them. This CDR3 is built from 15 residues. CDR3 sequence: CASSLHPLQNSEQYV. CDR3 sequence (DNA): TGTGCCAGCTCACTTCACCCCCTACAGAATAGCGAGCAGTACGTC.

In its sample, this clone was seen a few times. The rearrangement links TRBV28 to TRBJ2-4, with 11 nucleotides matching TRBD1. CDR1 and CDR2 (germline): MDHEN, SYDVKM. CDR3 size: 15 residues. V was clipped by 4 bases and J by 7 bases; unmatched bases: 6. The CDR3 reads CASSSSGTGGNIQYF. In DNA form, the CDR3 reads TGTGCCAGCAGTTCTTCCGGGACAGGGGGGAACATTCAGTACTTC.

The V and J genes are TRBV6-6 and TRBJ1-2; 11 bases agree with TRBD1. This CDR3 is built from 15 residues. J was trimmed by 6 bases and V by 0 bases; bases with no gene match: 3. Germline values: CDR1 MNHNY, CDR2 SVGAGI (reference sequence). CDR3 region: CASSYSGQGVNGYTF. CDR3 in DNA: TGTGCCAGCAGTTACTCGGGACAGGGGGTAAATGGCTACACCTTC.

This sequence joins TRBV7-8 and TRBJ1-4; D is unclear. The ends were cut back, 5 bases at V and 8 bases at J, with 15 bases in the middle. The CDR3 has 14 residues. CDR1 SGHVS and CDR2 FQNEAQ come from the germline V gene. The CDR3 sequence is CASSRGPGREKLFF. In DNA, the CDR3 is TGTGCCAGCAGCCGAGGACCCGGGAGGGAAAAACTGTTTTTT.

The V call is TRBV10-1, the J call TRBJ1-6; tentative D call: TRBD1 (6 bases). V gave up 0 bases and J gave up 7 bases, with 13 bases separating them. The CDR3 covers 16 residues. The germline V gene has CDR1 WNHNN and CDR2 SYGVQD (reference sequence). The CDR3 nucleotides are TGCGCCAGCAGTGAGTCGACAGGCCGGGAGAATTCACCCCTCCACTTT. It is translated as CASSESTGRENSPLHF.

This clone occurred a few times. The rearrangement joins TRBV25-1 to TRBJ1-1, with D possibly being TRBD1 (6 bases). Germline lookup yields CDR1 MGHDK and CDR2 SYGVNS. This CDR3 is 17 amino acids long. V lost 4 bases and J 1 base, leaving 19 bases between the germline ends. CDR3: CASSAPSAKDRNTEAFF. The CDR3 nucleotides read TGTGCCAGCAGTGCCCCCTCCGCCAAGGACAGGAACACTGAAGCTTTCTTT.

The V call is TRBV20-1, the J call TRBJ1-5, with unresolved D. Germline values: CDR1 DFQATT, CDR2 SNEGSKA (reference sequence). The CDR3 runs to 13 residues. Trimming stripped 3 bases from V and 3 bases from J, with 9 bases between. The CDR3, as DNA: TGCAGTGCTAGTCTTGGGTACAATCAGCCCCAGCATTTT. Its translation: CSASLGYNQPQHF.

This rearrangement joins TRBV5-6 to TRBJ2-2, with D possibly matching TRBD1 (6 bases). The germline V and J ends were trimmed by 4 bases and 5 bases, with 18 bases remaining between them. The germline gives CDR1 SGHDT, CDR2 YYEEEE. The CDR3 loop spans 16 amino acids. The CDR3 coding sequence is TGTGCCAGCAGCCAATCGAGGGGGAGAGGGACCGGGGAGCTGTTTTTT. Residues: CASSQSRGRGTGELFF.

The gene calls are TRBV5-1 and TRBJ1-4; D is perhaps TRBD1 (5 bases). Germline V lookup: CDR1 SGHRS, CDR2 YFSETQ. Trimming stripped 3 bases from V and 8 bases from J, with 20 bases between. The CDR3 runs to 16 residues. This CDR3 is CASSSELWGREEKLFF. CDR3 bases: TGCGCCAGCAGCTCCGAGTTGTGGGGGAGGGAAGAAAAACTGTTTTTT. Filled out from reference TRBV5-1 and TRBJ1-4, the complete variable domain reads KAGVTQTPRYLIKTRGQQVTLSCSPISGHRSVSWYQQTPGQGLQFLFEYFSETQRNKGNFPGRFSGRQFSNSRSEMNVSTLELGDSALYLCASSSELWGREEKLFFGSGTQLSVL.

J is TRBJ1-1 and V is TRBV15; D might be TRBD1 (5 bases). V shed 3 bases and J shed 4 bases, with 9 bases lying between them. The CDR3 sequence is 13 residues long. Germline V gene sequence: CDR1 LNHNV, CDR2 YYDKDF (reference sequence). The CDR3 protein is CATSSREGTEAFF. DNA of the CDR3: TGTGCCACCAGCAGCAGGGAGGGCACTGAAGCTTTCTTT.

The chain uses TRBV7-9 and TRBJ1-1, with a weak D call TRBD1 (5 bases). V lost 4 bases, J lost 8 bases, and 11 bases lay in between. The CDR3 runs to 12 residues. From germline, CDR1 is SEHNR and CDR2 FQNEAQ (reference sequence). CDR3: CASSSQGVEAFF. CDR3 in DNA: TGTGCCAGCAGCTCGCAAGGGGTAGAAGCTTTCTTT. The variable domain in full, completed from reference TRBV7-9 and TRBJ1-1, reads DTGVSQNPRHKITKRGQNVTFRCDPISEHNRLYWYRQTLGQGPEFLTYFQNEAQLEKSRLLSDRFSAERPKGSFSTLEIQRTEQGDSAMYLCASSSQGVEAFFGQGTRLTVV.

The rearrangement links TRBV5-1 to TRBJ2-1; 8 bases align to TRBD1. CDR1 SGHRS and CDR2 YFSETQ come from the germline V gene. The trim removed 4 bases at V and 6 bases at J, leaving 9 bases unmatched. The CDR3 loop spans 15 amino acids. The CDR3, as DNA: TGCGCCAGCAGCCCCGGACAGGGAATTATCAATGAGCAGTTCTTC. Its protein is CASSPGQGIINEQFF.

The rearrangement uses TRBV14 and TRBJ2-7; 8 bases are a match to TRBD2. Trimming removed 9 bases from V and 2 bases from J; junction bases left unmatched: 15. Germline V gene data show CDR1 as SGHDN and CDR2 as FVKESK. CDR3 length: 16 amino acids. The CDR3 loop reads CASSKGYSGMPYEQYF. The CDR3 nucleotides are TGTGCCAGTTCGAAAGGGTATAGCGGGATGCCCTACGAGCAGTACTTC.

The CDR3 loop reads CASSPPPRSAENEKLFF. CDR3 nucleotides: TGTGCCAGCTCACCACCACCCCGATCGGCCGAGAATGAAAAACTGTTTTTT. The chain employs TRBV18 and TRBJ1-4; D unresolved. Germline CDR1 KGHSH, CDR2 LQKENI. Trimming shortened V by 0 bases and J by 5 bases, and 16 bases separated the two germline ends. This CDR3 has 17 residues.

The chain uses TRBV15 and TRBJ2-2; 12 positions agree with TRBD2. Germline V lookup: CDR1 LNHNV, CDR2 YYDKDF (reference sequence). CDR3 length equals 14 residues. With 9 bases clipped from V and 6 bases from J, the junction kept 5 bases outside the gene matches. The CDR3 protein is CATRTSGKSGELFF. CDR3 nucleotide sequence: TGTGCCACACGGACTAGCGGGAAGTCCGGGGAGCTGTTTTTT.